A selection of T cell receptor beta chains follows, all from one sample in a study of shared clonotypes between healthy human individuals. This table comes from immunoSEQ multiplex PCR, and its TCRdb copy is limited to in-frame clones, with some not included. The data show 2.5 million or so clones, with more than 80% seen just once and over 0.12% held by the top ten. Sequenced input: naive CD4+ T cells sorted from blood. The receptor set was obtained from a man aged 18 to 29 in good health. CDR3s include the opening cysteine and the closing phenylalanine or tryptophan. D genes are given only for firm matches. Expanded clones are given a class, and other clones once, few, many or no size at all.

D	size	V	J	DNA	CDR3
TRBD2	.	TRBV5-1	TRBJ2-3	TGCGCCAGCAGCGCCCTGACTAGCGGGAGGGCTGCAGATACGCAGTATTTT	CASSALTSGRAADTQYF
.	.	TRBV28	TRBJ1-6	TGTGCCAGCAGTGTAGAGCCTAAAACCGGACAAAATAATTCACCCCTCCACTTT	CASSVEPKTGQNNSPLHF
.	.	TRBV29-1	TRBJ1-1	TGCAGCGTTGTGGGGGGAATGAACACTGAAGCTTTCTTT	CSVVGGMNTEAFF
.	.	TRBV29-1	TRBJ1-4	TGCAGCGTTGTAAGCCAGGGGTACGAAAAACTGTTTTTT	CSVVSQGYEKLFF
TRBD2	.	TRBV2	TRBJ2-5	TGTGCCAGCAGTGAAGGTCGAGCGGGGGGCCAAGAGACCCAGTACTTC	CASSEGRAGGQETQYF
.	few	TRBV15	TRBJ1-2	TGTGCCACCAGCAGAGAATACACGCTGAACTATGGCTACACCTTC	CATSREYTLNYGYTF
TRBD2	.	TRBV5-1	TRBJ2-2	TGCGCCAGCAGCTTACTAGCGGGAGGAAACACCGGGGAGCTGTTTTTT	CASSLLAGGNTGELFF
TRBD2	.	TRBV28	TRBJ2-3	TGTGCCAGCAACAATCCTAGCGGGGGAAGCACAGATACGCAGTATTTT	CASNNPSGGSTDTQYF
.	.	TRBV18	TRBJ1-1	TGTGCCAGTTCGCAGGTTGGCAAGGACACTGAAGCTTTCTTT	CASSQVGKDTEAFF
TRBD1	few	TRBV30	TRBJ1-1	TGTGCCTGGAGTACAGGGGCGAACACTGAAGCTTTCTTT	CAWSTGANTEAFF
.	.	TRBV11-3	TRBJ2-5	TGTGCCAGCAGCCCCACTGGAGGAGAGCAAGAGACCCAGTACTTC	CASSPTGGEQETQYF
TRBD1	.	TRBV9	TRBJ2-3	TGTGCCAGCAGCCAGGGGGCAGGGAGCACAGATACGCAGTATTTT	CASSQGAGSTDTQYF
.	once	TRBV7-9	TRBJ2-1	TGTGCCAGCAGCTTTTACTCGAGCTCCTACAATGAGCAGTTCTTC	CASSFYSSSYNEQFF
.	.	TRBV5-4	TRBJ1-1	TGTGCCAGCAGCGAGGACAGCGGGACTGAAGCTTTCTTT	CASSEDSGTEAFF
.	.	TRBV6-5	TRBJ2-3	TGTGCCAGCACGAGGGGCCCCACAGATACGCAGTATTTT	CASTRGPTDTQYF
TRBD1	.	TRBV11-3	TRBJ1-1	TGTGCCAGCAGCCCCGGACAGGGCGCTGAAGCTTTCTTT	CASSPGQGAEAFF
TRBD1	.	TRBV29-1	TRBJ1-2	TGCAGCGTGACAGGGGAGACTGGCTACACCTTC	CSVTGETGYTF
.	.	TRBV30	TRBJ2-3	TGTGCCTGGAGTGTATTTCGGGGGACATTCTCTAGCACAGATACGCAGTATTTT	CAWSVFRGTFSSTDTQYF
.	.	TRBV18	TRBJ1-4	TGTGCCAGCTCACCAATCGCGGTAAATGAAAAACTGTTTTTT	CASSPIAVNEKLFF
.	.	TRBV6-4	TRBJ1-5	TGTGCCAGCAGTGACAGGCTGAATCAGCCCCAGCATTTT	CASSDRLNQPQHF
.	.	TRBV7-3	TRBJ2-1	TGTGCCAGCAGCCAGGGGACGGGGAATGAGCAGTTCTTC	CASSQGTGNEQFF
TRBD1	.	TRBV10-1	TRBJ2-5	TGCGCCAGCAGTGCGGGGACAGCCCAAGAGACCCAGTACTTC	CASSAGTAQETQYF
.	.	TRBV27	TRBJ2-5	TGTGCCAGCACCCCCGACGTCGGGGGCCGCCCGAAGACCCAGTACTTC	CASTPDVGGRPKTQYF
.	.	TRBV28	TRBJ1-2	TGTGCCAGCAGTCCTCCAGGCTATGGCTACACCTTC	CASSPPGYGYTF
TRBD2	.	TRBV19	TRBJ2-1	TGTGCCAGTAGTCGACTAGCGGGAGGTCGATACAATGAGCAGTTCTTC	CASSRLAGGRYNEQFF
.	.	TRBV7-8	TRBJ1-1	TGTGCCAGCAGCCCCCGCGCCAACACTGAAGCTTTCTTT	CASSPRANTEAFF
.	.	TRBV11-3	TRBJ2-7	TGTGCCAGCAGCTTAGATCGCGACGACGAGCAGTACTTC	CASSLDRDDEQYF
.	.	TRBV15	TRBJ1-4	TGTGCCACCAGCAGAGTACAGGCAACTAATGAAAAACTGTTTTTT	CATSRVQATNEKLFF
TRBD2	.	TRBV6-7	TRBJ2-3	TGTGCCAGCAGTTACACAGTAGCGGGGGGGCCGGCAGATACGCAGTATTTT	CASSYTVAGGPADTQYF
.	.	TRBV19	TRBJ2-3	TGTGCCAGTAGTAGTTCCGGGACATGGCCAGATACGCAGTATTTT	CASSSSGTWPDTQYF
TRBD1	.	TRBV30	TRBJ2-7	TGTGCCTTAAATCCGGGACAGGGAGGCTTCGAGCAGTACTTC	CALNPGQGGFEQYF
.	.	TRBV30	TRBJ2-2	TGTGCCTGGAAAAAGCGGAGCAACACCGGGGAGCTGTTTTTT	CAWKKRSNTGELFF
.	.	TRBV9	TRBJ2-1	TGTGCCAGCAGCATGGGGGTGATTGACAATGAGCAGTTCTTC	CASSMGVIDNEQFF
.	.	TRBV5-1	TRBJ2-1	TGCGCCAGCAGCCCTGAGTCTAATGAGCAGTTCTTC	CASSPESNEQFF